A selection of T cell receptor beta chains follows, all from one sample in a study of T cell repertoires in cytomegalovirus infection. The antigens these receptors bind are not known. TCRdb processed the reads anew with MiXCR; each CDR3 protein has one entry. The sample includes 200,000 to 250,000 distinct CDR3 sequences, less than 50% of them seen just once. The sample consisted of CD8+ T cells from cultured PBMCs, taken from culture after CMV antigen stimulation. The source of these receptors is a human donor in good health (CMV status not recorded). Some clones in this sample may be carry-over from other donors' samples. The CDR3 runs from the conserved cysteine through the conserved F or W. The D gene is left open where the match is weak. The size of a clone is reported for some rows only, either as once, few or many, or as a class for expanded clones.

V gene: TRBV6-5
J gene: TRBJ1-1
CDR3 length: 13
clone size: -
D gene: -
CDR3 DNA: TGTGCCAGCAAGTTATGGGGTTACACTGAAGCTTTCTTT
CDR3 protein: CASKLWGYTEAFF

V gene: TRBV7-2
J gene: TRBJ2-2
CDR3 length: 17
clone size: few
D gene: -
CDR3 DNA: TGTGCCAGCAGCTTCTCGCCAGTCTCGCGCTTCACCGGGGAGCTGTTTTTT
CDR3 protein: CASSFSPVSRFTGELFF

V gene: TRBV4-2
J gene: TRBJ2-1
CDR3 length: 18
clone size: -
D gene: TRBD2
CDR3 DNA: TGTGCCAGCAGCCAAGGGCCAATTAGCGGGAGGGCAGGCAATGAGCAGTTCTTC
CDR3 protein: CASSQGPISGRAGNEQFF

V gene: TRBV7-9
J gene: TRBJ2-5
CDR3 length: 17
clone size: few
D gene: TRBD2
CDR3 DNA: TGTGCCAGCAGCTTACCTCGACTAGCGGGAGCTGGGGAGACCCAGTACTTC
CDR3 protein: CASSLPRLAGAGETQYF

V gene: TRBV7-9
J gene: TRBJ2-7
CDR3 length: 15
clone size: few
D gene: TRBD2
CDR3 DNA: TGTGCCAGCAGCAATCCGGGGGGGGAATCCTACGAGCAGTACTTC
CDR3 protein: CASSNPGGESYEQYF

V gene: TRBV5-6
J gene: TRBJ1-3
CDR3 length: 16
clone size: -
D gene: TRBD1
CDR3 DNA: TGTGCCAGCAGCTTGGCCGGGACAGCGACCTCCAACACCATATATTTT
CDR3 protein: CASSLAGTATSNTIYF

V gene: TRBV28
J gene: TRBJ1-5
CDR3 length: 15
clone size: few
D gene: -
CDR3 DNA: TGTGCCAGCAGCCCTCCGGGGGGGAGCAATCAGCCCCAGCATTTT
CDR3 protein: CASSPPGGSNQPQHF

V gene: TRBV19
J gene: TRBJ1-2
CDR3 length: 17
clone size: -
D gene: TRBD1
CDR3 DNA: TGTGCCAGTAACAACCTGGACAGGGGCGGCCAGGGCTATGGCTACACCTTC
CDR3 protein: CASNNLDRGGQGYGYTF

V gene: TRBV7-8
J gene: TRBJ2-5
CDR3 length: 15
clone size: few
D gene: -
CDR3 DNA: TGTGCCAGCAGCTTAGCTTTGACAGCTCGGGAGACCCAGTACTTC
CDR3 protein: CASSLALTARETQYF

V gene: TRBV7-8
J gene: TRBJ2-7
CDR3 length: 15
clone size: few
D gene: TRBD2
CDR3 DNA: TGTGCCAGCAGCCTGAGCGGGGGGGCCGGCTACGAGCAGTACTTC
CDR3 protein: CASSLSGGAGYEQYF

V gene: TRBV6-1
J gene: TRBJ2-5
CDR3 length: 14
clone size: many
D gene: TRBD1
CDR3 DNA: TGTGCCAGCAGTGACCCGGGCAGGGGGAAGACCCAGTACTTC
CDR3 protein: CASSDPGRGKTQYF

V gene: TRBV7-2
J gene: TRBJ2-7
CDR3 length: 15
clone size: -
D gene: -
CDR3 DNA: TGTACCAGCAGCTTAGCGCCTAGCGTCTCCTACGAGCAGTACTTC
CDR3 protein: CTSSLAPSVSYEQYF

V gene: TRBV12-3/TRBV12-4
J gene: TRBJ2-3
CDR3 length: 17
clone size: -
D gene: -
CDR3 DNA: TGTGCCAGCAGTCCCCCGGTCGGACAGTGGGGTCTAGATACGCAGTATTTT
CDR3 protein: CASSPPVGQWGLDTQYF

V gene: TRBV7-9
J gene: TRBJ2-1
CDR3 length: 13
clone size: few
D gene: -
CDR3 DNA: TGTGCCAGCAGCCCGCGCCTAGACAATGAGCAGTTCTTC
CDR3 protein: CASSPRLDNEQFF

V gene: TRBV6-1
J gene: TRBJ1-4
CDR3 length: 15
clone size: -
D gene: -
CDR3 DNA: TGTGCCAGCAGTGAAGCCCGGGACAACAATGAAAAACTGTTTTTT
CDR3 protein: CASSEARDNNEKLFF

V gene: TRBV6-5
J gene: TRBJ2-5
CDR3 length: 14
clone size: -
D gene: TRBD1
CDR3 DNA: TGTGCCAGCAGTCTACAGGGGTCGTGGGAGACCCAGTACTTC
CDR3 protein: CASSLQGSWETQYF

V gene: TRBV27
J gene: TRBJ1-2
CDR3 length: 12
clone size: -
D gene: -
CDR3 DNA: TGTGCCAGCAGTTTAAGAGGGAAGGGCTACACCTTC
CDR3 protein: CASSLRGKGYTF

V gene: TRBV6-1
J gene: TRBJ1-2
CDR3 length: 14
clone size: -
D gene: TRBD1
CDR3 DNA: TGTGCCAGCAGTGAGGACAGGGGGCTGTGGGGCTACACCTTC
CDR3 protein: CASSEDRGLWGYTF

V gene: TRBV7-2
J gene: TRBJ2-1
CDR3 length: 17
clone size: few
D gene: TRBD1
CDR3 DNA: TGTGCCAGCAGCTTAAGACAGGGGGGGAGCTCCTACAATGAGCAGTTCTTC
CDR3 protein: CASSLRQGGSSYNEQFF

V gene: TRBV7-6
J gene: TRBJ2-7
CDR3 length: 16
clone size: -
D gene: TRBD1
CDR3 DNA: TGTGCCAGCAGCAGCCGGGACAGGGGCCCCTCCTACGAGCAGTACTTC
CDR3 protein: CASSSRDRGPSYEQYF

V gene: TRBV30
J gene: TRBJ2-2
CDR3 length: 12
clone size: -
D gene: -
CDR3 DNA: TGTGCCTGGAGCGGAGACCCGGGGGAGCTGTTTTTT
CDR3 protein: CAWSGDPGELFF

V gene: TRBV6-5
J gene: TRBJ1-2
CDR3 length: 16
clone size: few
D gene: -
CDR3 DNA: TGTGCCAGCAGTTACTCGAAGGCAGGAAACCCCTATGGCTACACCTTC
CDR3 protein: CASSYSKAGNPYGYTF

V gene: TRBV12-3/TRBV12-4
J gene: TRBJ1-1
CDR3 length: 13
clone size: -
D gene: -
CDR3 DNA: TGTGCCAGCAGTTTTTCGGAGGGACCTGAAGCTTTCTTT
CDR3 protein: CASSFSEGPEAFF

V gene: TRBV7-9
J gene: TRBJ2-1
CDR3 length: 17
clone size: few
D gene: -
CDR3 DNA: TGTGCCAGCAGCTTAGGTCCGACAGCGAGTCCCTACAATGAGCAGTTCTTC
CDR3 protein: CASSLGPTASPYNEQFF

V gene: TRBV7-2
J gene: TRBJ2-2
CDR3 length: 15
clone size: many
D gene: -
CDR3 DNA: TGTGCCAGCAGCTTAGACGGGGAGAACACCGGGGAGCTGTTTTTT
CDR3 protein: CASSLDGENTGELFF

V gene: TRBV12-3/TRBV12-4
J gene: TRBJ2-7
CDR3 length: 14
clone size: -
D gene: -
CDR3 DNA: TGTGCCAGCAGTTCCCCCCAGGGCCTCTACGAGCAGTACTTC
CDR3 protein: CASSSPQGLYEQYF

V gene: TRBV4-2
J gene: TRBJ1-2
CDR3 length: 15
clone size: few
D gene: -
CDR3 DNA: TGTGCCAGCAGCCCCTCCCCGGGGGCCATCTATGGCTACACCTTC
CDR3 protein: CASSPSPGAIYGYTF

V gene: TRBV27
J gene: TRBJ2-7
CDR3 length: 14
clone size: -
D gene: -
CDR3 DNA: TGTGCCAGCAGTTTAATGGCAGGGGACCACGAGCAGTACTTC
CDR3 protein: CASSLMAGDHEQYF

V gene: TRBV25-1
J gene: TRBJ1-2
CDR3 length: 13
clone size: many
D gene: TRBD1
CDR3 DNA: TGTGCCAGCACGAGGGGGCAGGGCTATGGCTACACCTTC
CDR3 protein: CASTRGQGYGYTF

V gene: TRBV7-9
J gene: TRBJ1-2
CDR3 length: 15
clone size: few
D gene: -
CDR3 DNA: TGTGCCAGCAGCTCCCCGGGACACCCGGCGGACGGCTACACCTTC
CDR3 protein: CASSSPGHPADGYTF

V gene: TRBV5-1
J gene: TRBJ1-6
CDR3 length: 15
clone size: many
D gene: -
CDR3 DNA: TGCGCCAGCAGCTTGGGGCAGGGGAAGAATTCACCCCTCCACTTT
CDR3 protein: CASSLGQGKNSPLHF

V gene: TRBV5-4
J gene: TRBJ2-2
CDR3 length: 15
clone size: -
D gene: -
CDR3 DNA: TGTGCCAGCCGCTTGACAGTCCCGGGGGCAGGGGATCTGTTTTTT
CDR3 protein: CASRLTVPGAGDLFF

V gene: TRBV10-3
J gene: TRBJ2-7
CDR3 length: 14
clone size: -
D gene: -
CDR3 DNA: TGTGCCATCGACAACGGACGTAGCTCCTACGAGCAGTACTTC
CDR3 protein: CAIDNGRSSYEQYF

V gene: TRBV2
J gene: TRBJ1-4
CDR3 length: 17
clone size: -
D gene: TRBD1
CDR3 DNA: TGTGCCAGCAGCAACTGGGACAGGGGGGCCGTTAATGAAAAACTGTTTTTT
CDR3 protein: CASSNWDRGAVNEKLFF

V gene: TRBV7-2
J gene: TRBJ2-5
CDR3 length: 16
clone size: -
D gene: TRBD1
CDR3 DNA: TGTGCCAGCAGCTTAGATTGGGCTAGCAGGGGGGAGACCCAGTACTTC
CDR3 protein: CASSLDWASRGETQYF

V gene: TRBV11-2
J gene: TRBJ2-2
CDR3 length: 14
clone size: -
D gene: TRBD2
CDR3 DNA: TGTGCCAGCAGCCCAGCGGGGGGACCCGGGGAGCTGTTTTTT
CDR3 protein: CASSPAGGPGELFF

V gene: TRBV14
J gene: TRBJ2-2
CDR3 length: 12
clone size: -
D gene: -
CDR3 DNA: TGTGCCAGCAGCCATGACACCGGGGAGCTGTTTTTT
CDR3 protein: CASSHDTGELFF

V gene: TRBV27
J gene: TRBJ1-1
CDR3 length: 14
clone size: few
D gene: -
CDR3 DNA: TGTGCCAGCAGCAATTATGGGGGGGGGACACAAGCTTTCTTT
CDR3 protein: CASSNYGGGTQAFF

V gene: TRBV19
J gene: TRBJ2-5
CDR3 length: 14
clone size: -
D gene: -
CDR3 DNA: TGTGCCAGTAACGATCCCCTATCAGGCGAGACCCAGTACTTC
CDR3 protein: CASNDPLSGETQYF

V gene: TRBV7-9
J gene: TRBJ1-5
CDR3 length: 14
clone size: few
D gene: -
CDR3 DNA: TGTGCCAGCAGCCCGCAGGACTACCACCAGCCCCAGCATTTT
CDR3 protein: CASSPQDYHQPQHF

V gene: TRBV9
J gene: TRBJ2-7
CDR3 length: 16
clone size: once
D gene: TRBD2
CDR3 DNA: TGTGCCAGCAGCGATGGTAGCGGGGCGCGGACCTACGAGCAGTACTTC
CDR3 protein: CASSDGSGARTYEQYF

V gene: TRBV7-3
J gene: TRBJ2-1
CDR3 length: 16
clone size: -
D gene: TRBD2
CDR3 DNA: TGTGCCAGCAGCCCTAGACTAGCGGGGAACAACAATGAGCAGTTCTTC
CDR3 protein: CASSPRLAGNNNEQFF

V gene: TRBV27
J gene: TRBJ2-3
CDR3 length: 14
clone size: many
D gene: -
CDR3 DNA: TGTGCCAGCAGCTTGGGGGGATTCGGTGGTACGCAGTATTTT
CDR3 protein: CASSLGGFGGTQYF

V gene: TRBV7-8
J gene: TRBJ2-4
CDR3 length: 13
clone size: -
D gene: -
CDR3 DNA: TGTGCCAGCAGCTTACGGGTAGATCGCATTCAGTACTTC
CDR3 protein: CASSLRVDRIQYF

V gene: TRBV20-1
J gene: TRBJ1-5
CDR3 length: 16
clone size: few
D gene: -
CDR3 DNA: TGCAGTGCCGGGGAGGGGGGCCCCTATAGCAATCAGCCCCAGCATTTT
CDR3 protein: CSAGEGGPYSNQPQHF

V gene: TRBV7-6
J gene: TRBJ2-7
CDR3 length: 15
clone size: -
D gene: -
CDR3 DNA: TGTGCCAGCAGCTCTGAGGGGGAGGGCCAGAACGAGCAGTACTTC
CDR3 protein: CASSSEGEGQNEQYF

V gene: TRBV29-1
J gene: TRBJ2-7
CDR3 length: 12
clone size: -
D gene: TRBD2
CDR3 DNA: TGCAGCGTTGCCGGGAGGCCCTACGAGCAGTACTTC
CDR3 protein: CSVAGRPYEQYF

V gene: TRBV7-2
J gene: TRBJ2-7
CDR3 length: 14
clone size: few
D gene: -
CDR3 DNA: TGTGCCAGCAGCCGCAGGCTGGTTCCCTACGAGCAGTACTTC
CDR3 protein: CASSRRLVPYEQYF

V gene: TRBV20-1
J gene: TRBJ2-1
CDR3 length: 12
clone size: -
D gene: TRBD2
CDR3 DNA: TGCAGTGCGCTCGGGGGGAGCAATGAGCAGTTCTTC
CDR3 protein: CSALGGSNEQFF

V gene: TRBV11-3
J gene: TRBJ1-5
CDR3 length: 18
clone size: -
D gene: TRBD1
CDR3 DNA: TGTGCCAGCAGATCCCGGGACAGGGAGATATGTAGCAATCAGCCCCAGCATTTT
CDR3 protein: CASRSRDREICSNQPQHF

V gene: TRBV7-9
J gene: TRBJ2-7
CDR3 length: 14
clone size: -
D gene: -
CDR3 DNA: TGTGCCAGCAGCCCTAGACAGGAATCCTACGAGCAGTACTTC
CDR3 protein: CASSPRQESYEQYF